The T cell receptor beta chain under discussion was sequenced for a study of blood T cell repertoires in COVID-19. Overall study: The United States, Italy and Spain supplied acute and convalescent COVID-19 samples. In each case, the material was cDNA or gDNA derived from T cells, B-cell-depleted T cells, or PBMCs.

The V end lost 5 bases, the J end lost 4 bases, and 9 bases lay between the germline ends. This CDR3 has 12 residues. Under the authors' procedure: Nucleated cell number was recorded as an estimate derived from reference gene primer amplification. Clones were sequenced by immunoSEQ multiplex PCR, and TCRdb holds only the in-frame ones, with some missing. V and J calls and clone size are as listed in that table; D and trimming were resolved from the DNA. The sample includes hundreds of thousands of clones, approximately 88% of them seen just once. Material for sequencing was peripheral blood. V and J are TRBV12-3 or TRBV12-4 and TRBJ2-7; maybe TRBD2 (5 bases). The TCR originated in a man aged 40-49 years with acute or convalescent COVID-19. In nucleotides, the CDR3 is TGTGCCAGCAGTACTAGTGGTTACGAGCAGTACTTC. Its protein product is CASSTSGYEQYF.